This TCR beta chain was captured by sequencing in a study of cytomegalovirus exposure and HLA in healthy donors. Whole-study findings and limits: Reported performance of the classifier showed diagnosis of cytomegalovirus status with high specificity and sensitivity.

V lost 3 bases and J 7 bases, leaving 16 bases between the germline ends. The CDR3 runs to 14 residues. Looked up from germline, CDR1 is SGHNT and CDR2 is YYREEE (reference sequence). The PCR contained 60 Vbeta and 13 Jbeta primers. The protocol was immunoSEQ multiplex PCR, while the TCRdb copy is restricted to in-frame clones and leaves out a portion. The data contain about 120,000 clones, about 74% of them seen just once; the ten biggest clones take up around 3%. On this clone itself: Its antigen is not identified.

The sequencing sample was made of PBMCs. V is TRBV5-4 and J is TRBJ2-5; D ambiguous. The TCR originated in a woman aged 40 to 49 in good health and CMV-seropositive. The CDR3 spells CASSSARQDGTQYF. CDR3 bases: TGTGCCAGCAGCTCAGCTCGGCAGGATGGGACCCAGTACTTC. The entire variable domain, with the rest obtained from reference TRBV5-4 and TRBJ2-5, is as follows: ETGVTQSPTHLIKTRGQQVTLRCSSQSGHNTVSWYQQALGQGPQFIFQYYREEENGRGNFPPRFSGLQFPNYSSELNVNALELDDSALYLCASSSARQDGTQYFGPGTRLLVL.